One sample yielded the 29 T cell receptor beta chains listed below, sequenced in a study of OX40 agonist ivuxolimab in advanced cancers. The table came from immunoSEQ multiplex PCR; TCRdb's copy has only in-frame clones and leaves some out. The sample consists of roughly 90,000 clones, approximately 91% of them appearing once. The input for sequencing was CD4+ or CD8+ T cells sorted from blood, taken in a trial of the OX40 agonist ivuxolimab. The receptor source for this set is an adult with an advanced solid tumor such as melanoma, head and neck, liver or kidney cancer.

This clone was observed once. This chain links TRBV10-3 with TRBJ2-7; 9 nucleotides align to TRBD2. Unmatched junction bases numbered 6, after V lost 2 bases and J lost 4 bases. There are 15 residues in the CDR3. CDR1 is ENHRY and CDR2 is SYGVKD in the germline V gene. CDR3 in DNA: TGTGCCATCAGTGAGGCGGGGGGGGGCCGTTACGAGCAGTACTTC. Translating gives CAISEAGGGRYEQYF.

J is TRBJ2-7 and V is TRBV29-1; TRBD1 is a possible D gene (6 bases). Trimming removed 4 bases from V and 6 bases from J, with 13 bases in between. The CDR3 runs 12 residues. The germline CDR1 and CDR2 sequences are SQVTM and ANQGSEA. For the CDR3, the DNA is TGCAGCGTTGGGATAACAGGGAGCGAGCAGTACTTC. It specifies CSVGITGSEQYF.

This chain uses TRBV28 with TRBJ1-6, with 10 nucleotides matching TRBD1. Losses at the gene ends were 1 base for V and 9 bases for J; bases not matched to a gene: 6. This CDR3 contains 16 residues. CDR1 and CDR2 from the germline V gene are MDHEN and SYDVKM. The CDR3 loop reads CASSLSDRGPSSPLHF. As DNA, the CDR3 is TGTGCCAGCAGTTTATCCGACAGGGGGCCAAGTTCACCCCTCCACTTT.

In DNA form, the CDR3 reads TGTGCCTGGGGCCAACAGGGAACCCAAGAGACCCAGTACTTC. This encodes CAWGQQGTQETQYF. V usage is TRBV30 and J usage is TRBJ2-5; D is perhaps TRBD1 (6 bases). This CDR3 has 14 residues. Trimming shortened V by 5 bases and J by 1 base, and 14 bases separated the two germline ends. Germline V gene data show CDR1 as GTSNPN and CDR2 as SVGIG (reference sequence).

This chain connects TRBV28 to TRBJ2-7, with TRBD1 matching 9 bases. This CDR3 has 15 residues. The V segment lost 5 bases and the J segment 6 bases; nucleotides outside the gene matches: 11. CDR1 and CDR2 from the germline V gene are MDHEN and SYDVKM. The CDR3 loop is CASSPPGTGRAEQYF. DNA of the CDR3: TGTGCCAGCAGTCCCCCCGGGACAGGGAGGGCCGAGCAGTACTTC.

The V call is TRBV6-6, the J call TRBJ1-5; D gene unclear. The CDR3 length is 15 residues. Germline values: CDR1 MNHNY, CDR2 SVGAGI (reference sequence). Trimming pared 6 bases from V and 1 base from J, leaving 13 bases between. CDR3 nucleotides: TGTGCCAGCAGGTACGGGGATGCGAGCAATCAGCCCCAGCATTTT. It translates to CASRYGDASNQPQHF.

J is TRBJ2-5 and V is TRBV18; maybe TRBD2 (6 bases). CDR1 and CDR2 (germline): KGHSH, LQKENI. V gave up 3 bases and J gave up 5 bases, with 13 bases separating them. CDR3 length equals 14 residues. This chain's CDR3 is CASSPTNSGETQYF. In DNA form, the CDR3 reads TGTGCCAGCTCACCGACCAACAGCGGGGAGACCCAGTACTTC. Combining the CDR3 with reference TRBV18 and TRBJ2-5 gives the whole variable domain NAGVMQNPRHLVRRRGQEARLRCSPMKGHSHVYWYRQLPEEGLKFMVYLQKENIIDESGMPKERFSAEFPKEGPSILRIQQVVRGDSAAYFCASSPTNSGETQYFGPGTRLLVL.

The CDR3 protein is CASSESWGGNTIYF. The CDR3 nucleotides are TGCGCCAGCAGCGAGTCTTGGGGTGGAAACACCATATATTTT. The V call is TRBV5-1, the J call TRBJ1-3; D gene unclear. The CDR3 consists of 14 residues. V was pared by 4 bases and J by 3 bases, with 11 bases between. CDR1 is SGHRS, CDR2 YFSETQ, per germline.

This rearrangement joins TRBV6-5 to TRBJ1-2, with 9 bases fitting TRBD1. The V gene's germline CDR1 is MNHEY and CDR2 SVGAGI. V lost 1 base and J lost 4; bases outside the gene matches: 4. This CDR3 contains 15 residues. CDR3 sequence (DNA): TGTGCCAGCAGTTACTTTGGACAGGGGAGCTATGGCTACACCTTC. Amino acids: CASSYFGQGSYGYTF.

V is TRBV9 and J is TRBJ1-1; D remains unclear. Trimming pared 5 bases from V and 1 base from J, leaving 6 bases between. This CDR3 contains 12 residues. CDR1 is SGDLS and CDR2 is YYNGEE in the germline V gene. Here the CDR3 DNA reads TGTGCCAGCAGTGCAGGGAACACTGAAGCTTTCTTT. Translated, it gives CASSAGNTEAFF. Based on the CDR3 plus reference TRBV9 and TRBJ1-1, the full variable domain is DSGVTQTPKHLITATGQRVTLRCSPRSGDLSVYWYQQSLDQGLQFLIQYYNGEERAKGNILERFSAQQFPDLHSELNLSSLELGDSALYFCASSAGNTEAFFGQGTRLTVV.

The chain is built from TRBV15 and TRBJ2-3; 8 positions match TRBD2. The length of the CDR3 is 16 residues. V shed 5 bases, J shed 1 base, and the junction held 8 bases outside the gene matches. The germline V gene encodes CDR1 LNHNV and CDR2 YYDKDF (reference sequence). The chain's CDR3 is CATSPRTSRGTDTQYF. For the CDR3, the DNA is TGTGCCACCAGCCCGAGGACTAGCCGGGGCACAGATACGCAGTATTTT.

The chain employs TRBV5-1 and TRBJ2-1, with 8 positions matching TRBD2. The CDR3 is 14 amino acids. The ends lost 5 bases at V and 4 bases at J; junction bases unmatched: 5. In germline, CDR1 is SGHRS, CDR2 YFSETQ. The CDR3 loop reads CASRLAEPYNEQFF. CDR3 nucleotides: TGCGCCAGCAGACTAGCGGAGCCTTACAATGAGCAGTTCTTC.

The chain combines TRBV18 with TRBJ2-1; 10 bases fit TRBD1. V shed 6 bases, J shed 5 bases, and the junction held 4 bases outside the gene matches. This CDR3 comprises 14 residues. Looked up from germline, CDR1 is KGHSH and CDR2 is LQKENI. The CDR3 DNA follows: TGTGCCAGCTCCGAGACAGGGGGCGACAATGAGCAGTTCTTC. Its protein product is CASSETGGDNEQFF. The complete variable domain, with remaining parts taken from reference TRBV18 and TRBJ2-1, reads NAGVMQNPRHLVRRRGQEARLRCSPMKGHSHVYWYRQLPEEGLKFMVYLQKENIIDESGMPKERFSAEFPKEGPSILRIQQVVRGDSAAYFCASSETGGDNEQFFGPGTRLTVL.

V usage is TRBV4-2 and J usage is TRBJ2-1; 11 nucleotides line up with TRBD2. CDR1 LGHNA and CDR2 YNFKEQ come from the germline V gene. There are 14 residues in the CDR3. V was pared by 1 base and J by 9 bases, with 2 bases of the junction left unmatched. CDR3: CASSQGLAGFEQFF. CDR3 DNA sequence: TGTGCCAGCAGCCAAGGACTAGCGGGGTTTGAGCAGTTCTTC.

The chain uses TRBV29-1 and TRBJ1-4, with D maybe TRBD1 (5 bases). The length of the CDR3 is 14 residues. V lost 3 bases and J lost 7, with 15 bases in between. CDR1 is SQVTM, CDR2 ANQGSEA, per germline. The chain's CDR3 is CSVDGGGASEKLFF. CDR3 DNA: TGCAGCGTTGATGGCGGGGGAGCTAGTGAAAAACTGTTTTTT.

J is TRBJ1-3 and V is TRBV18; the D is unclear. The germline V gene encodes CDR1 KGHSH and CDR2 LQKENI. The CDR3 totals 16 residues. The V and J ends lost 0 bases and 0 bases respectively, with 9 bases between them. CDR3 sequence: CASSPPSGNSGNTIYF. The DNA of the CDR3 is TGTGCCAGCTCACCACCGTCAGGAAACTCTGGAAACACCATATATTTT.

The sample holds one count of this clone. The CDR3 reads CASSLGGTVGEAFF. As DNA, the CDR3 is TGTGCCAGCAGCTTAGGGGGGACAGTAGGTGAAGCTTTCTTT. The chain recombines TRBV7-2 with TRBJ1-1; 7 nucleotides match TRBD1. V lost 1 base and J lost 7; bases outside the gene matches: 6. The CDR3 spans 14 residues. The germline CDR1 and CDR2 sequences are SGHTA and FQGNSA.

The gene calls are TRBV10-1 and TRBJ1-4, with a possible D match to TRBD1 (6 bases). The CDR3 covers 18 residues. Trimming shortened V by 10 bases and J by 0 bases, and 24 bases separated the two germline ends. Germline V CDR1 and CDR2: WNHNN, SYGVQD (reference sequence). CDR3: CAIVAGGRRGPTNEKLFF. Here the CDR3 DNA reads TGCGCCATTGTGGCCGGGGGGCGGAGAGGACCAACTAATGAAAAACTGTTTTTT.

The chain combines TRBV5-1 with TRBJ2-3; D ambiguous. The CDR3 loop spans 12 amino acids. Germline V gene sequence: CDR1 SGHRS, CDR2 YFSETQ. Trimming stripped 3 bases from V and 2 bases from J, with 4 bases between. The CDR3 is CASSSDTDTQYF. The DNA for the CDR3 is TGCGCCAGCAGCTCCGACACAGATACGCAGTATTTT.

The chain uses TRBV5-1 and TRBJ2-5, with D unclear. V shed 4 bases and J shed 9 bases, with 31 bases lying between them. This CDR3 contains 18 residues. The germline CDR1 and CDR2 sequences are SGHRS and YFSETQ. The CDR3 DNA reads TGCGCCAGCAGCCCCAGCCGCGGACGGCAATTTAGGAGCTTAGCCCAGTACTTC. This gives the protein CASSPSRGRQFRSLAQYF.

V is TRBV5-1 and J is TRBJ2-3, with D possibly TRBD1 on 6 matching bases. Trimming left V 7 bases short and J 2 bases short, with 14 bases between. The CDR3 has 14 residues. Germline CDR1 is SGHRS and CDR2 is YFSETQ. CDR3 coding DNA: TGCGCCAGCGCGGCAGGGGACAACACAGATACGCAGTATTTT. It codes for CASAAGDNTDTQYF.

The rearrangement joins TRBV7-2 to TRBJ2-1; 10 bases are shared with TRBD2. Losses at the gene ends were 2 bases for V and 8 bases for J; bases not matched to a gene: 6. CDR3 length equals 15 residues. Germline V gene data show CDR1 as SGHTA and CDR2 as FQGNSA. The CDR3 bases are TGTGCCAGCAGCTTACGAGCGGGGGGGATGGATGAGCAGTTCTTC. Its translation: CASSLRAGGMDEQFF.

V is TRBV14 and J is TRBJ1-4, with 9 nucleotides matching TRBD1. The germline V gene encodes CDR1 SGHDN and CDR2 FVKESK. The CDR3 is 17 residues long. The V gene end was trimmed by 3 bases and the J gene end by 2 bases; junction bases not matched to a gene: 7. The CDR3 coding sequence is TGTGCCAGCAGCCACCAGCGGGGGACAGGGACTAATGAAAAACTGTTTTTT. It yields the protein CASSHQRGTGTNEKLFF.

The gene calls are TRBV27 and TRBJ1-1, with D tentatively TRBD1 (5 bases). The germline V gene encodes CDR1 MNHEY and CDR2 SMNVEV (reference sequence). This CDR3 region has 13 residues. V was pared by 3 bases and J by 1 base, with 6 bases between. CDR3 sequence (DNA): TGTGCCAGCAGTTTCGGACAGAACACTGAAGCTTTCTTT. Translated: CASSFGQNTEAFF.

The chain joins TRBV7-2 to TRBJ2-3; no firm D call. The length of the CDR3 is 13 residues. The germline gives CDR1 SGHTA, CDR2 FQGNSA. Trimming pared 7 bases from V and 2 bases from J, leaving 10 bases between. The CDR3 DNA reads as TGTGCCAGCACGGTAGAGTACACAGATACGCAGTATTTT. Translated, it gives CASTVEYTDTQYF.

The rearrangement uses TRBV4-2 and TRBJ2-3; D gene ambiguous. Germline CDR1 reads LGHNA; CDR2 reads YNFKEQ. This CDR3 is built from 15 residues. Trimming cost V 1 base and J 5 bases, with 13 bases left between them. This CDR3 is CASSQVGDNRDTQYF. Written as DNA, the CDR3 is TGTGCCAGCAGCCAAGTGGGCGATAATCGAGATACGCAGTATTTT.

The CDR3 here is CASSSSGILGEQYF. CDR3 DNA sequence: TGTGCCAGCAGCTCATCGGGGATATTGGGGGAGCAGTACTTC. V and J are TRBV5-6 and TRBJ2-7, with a tentative D call TRBD2 (5 bases). The CDR3 covers 14 residues. Germline V gene data show CDR1 as SGHDT and CDR2 as YYEEEE. Trimming cost V 3 bases and J 7 bases, with 17 bases left between them.

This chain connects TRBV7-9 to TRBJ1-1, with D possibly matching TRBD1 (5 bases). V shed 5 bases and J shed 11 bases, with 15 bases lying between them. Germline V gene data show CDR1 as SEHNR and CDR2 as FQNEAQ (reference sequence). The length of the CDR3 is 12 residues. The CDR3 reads CASSLDAGRAFF. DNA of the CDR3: TGTGCCAGCAGCCTAGACGCGGGACGGGCTTTCTTT.

As DNA, the CDR3 is TGTGCCTGGGGGGCTGGGGCCCCTCTGGGGGAAGCTTTCTTT. Translated, it gives CAWGAGAPLGEAFF. The chain carries TRBV30 and TRBJ1-1; D perhaps matches TRBD1 (5 bases). The CDR3 runs 14 residues. The germline V gene encodes CDR1 GTSNPN and CDR2 SVGIG (reference sequence). V was clipped by 5 bases and J by 8 bases, with 21 bases between them.